This T cell receptor beta chain was recorded in a study of T cell repertoires in cytomegalovirus infection. General study findings and limits: HLA-C-restricted CMV-specific TCR beta clonotypes prevailed in the ex vivo response. Totalled public TCR beta family frequency picked out people who carried CMV plus the relevant HLA.

This clonotype was recorded at least ten times. What it binds is not known. Each CDR3 protein gets one entry after TCRdb re-called the reads with MiXCR. The profile shows about 740,000 distinct CDR3 sequences, roughly 35% of them singletons. This clonotype originated in a human donor in good health (CMV status not recorded). Some clones in this sample may be carry-over from other donors' samples. Material for sequencing was PBMCs.

The CDR3 DNA reads TGTGCCAGCAGCTTAGAGGTCCGGGAGGAGACCCAGTACTTC. Its protein is CASSLEVREETQYF. J is TRBJ2-5 and V is TRBV7-2, with D possibly matching TRBD2 (6 bases). CDR3 length equals 14 residues. V gave up 1 base and J gave up 5 bases, with 11 bases separating them. Germline V gene sequence: CDR1 SGHTA, CDR2 FQGNSA.